This section outlines one TCR beta chain sequence together with its context. Some clones are missing from TCRdb's copy, which holds only in-frame ones; the method was immunoSEQ multiplex PCR. The sample records some 120,000 clones, more than 70% being singletons. This entry is derived from a study of blood T cell repertoires in COVID-19. Study in general: Samples taken during acute and convalescent COVID-19 were collected in the United States, Italy and Spain.

From germline, CDR1 is SGHTS and CDR2 YDEGEE. The CDR3 runs 15 residues. The germline V and J ends were trimmed by 3 bases and 0 bases, with 10 bases remaining between them. This clonotype was obtained from a woman aged 25 to 45 who had recovered from COVID-19. Sequencing was performed on peripheral blood. The V and J genes are TRBV5-8 and TRBJ1-5, with unresolved D. The CDR3 spells CASSSGVDSNQPQHF. CDR3 coding DNA: TGTGCCAGCAGCTCCGGGGTGGATAGCAATCAGCCCCAGCATTTT. Full variable domain (remainder filled in from reference TRBV5-8 and TRBJ1-5): EAGVTQSPTHLIKTRGQQATLRCSPISGHTSVYWYQQALGLGLQFLLWYDEGEERNRGNFPPRFSGRQFPNYSSELNVNALELEDSALYLCASSSGVDSNQPQHFGDGTRLSIL.